This T cell receptor beta chain originates from a study of vaccination and CD4 T cells after COVID-19. Treatment defined: roughly 10-day PBMC culture with coronavirus spike peptide pools or control peptides (ViraFEST assay). Samples of CD4+ T cells were obtained from the unexposed donor before the COVID-19 pandemic (2011-2018). Cultured CD4+ T-cell DNA underwent Oncomine TCR Beta short-read sequencing. TCRdb reanalysed the PCR reads using MiXCR and keeps one entry per CDR3 protein. The profile covers around 630 distinct CDR3 sequences, with roughly 7.8% appearing a single time and around 15% taken by the ten largest. By share of the sample, this clonotype is medium-sized (0.01 to 0.1%). The antigen is not known. The clonotype was recovered from a human donor in good health. Material for sequencing was CD4+ T cells from blood, cultured in vitro.

This chain's CDR3 is CASSHDSRGGTDTQYF. CDR3 DNA sequence: TGTGCCAGCAGCCACGATAGCCGGGGAGGCACAGATACGCAGTATTTT. This chain links TRBV4-2 with TRBJ2-3; TRBD2 might be the D (5 bases). Per germline, CDR1 LGHNA and CDR2 YNFKEQ. The CDR3 spans 16 residues. V was shortened by 3 bases and J by 1 base, with 14 bases between the two germline ends.